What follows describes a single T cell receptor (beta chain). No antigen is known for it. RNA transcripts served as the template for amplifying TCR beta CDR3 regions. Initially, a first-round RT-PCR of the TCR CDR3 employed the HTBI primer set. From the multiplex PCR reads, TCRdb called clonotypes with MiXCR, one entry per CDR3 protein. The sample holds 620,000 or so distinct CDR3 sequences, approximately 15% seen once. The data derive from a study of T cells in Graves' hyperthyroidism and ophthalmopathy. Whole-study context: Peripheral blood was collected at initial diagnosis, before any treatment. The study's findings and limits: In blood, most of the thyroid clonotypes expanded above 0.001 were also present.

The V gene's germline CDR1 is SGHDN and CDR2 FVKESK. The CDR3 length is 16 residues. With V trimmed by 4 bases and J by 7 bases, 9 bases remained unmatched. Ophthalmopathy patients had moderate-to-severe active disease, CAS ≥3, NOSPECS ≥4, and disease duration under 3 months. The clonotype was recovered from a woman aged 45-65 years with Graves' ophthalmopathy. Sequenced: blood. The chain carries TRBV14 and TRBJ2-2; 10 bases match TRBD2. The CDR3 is CASSLTSGFTIGELFF. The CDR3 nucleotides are TGTGCCAGCAGCCTGACTAGCGGGTTTACAATCGGGGAGCTGTTTTTT.